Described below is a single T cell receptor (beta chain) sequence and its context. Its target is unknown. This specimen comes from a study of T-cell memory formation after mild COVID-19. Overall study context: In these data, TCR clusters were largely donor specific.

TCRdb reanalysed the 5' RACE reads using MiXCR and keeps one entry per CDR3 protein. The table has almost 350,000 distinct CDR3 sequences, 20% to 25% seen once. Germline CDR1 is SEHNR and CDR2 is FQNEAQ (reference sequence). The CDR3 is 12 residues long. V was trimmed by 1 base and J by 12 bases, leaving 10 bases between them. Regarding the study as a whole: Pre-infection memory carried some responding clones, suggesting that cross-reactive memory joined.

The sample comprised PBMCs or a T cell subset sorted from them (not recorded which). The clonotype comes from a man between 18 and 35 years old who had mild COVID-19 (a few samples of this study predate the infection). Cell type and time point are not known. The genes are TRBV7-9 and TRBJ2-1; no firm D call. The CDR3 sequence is CASSLVATAQFF. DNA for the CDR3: TGTGCCAGCAGCTTAGTGGCCACGGCGCAGTTCTTC.